These 20 T cell receptor beta chains came from one sample sequenced in a study of identical twins. One entry per CDR3 protein results from TCRdb running MiXCR on the 5' RACE reads. This sample yields some 240,000 distinct CDR3 sequences, of which more than 9% are seen a single time; 9% to 10% belongs to the top ten. Sequencing was carried out using memory T cells sorted from blood. The source of these receptors is a man aged 45-60 years in good health.

The rearrangement links TRBV20-1 to TRBJ1-2; D ambiguous. Germline V lookup: CDR1 DFQATT, CDR2 SNEGSKA (reference sequence). CDR3 length: 15 amino acids. Trimming stripped 4 bases from V and 5 bases from J, with 20 bases between. CDR3 DNA sequence: TGCAGTGCTACGGACCCCTATGGGCCCCTTTATGGCTACACCTTC. This sequence encodes CSATDPYGPLYGYTF.

Ten or more counts support this clonotype. The V gene is TRBV20-1, the J gene TRBJ2-1, with 10 positions matching TRBD2. V gave up 6 bases and J gave up 8 bases; unmatched junction bases: 10. CDR1 is DFQATT and CDR2 is SNEGSKA in the germline V gene (reference sequence). This CDR3 is 14 amino acids long. In DNA form, the CDR3 reads TGCAGTGCCCTGGGGGCTAGCGGGAGCTATGAGCAGTTCTTC. It encodes CSALGASGSYEQFF.

The genes are TRBV20-1 and TRBJ2-7, with D tentatively TRBD2 (7 bases). CDR1 and CDR2 (germline): DFQATT, SNEGSKA (reference sequence). The length of the CDR3 is 13 residues. Trimming removed 5 bases at V and 7 bases at J, with 18 bases between. In DNA, the CDR3 is TGCAGTGCTCCTCCCCGGGGGGCGTGGGAGCAGTACTTC. This sequence encodes CSAPPRGAWEQYF.

This clonotype appeared a few times. The rearrangement joins TRBV27 to TRBJ2-3, with a possible D match to TRBD1 (6 bases). Germline values: CDR1 MNHEY, CDR2 SMNVEV (reference sequence). Trimming took 4 bases from V and 2 from J, leaving 13 bases between them. The CDR3 has 15 amino acids. The DNA for the CDR3 is TGTGCCAGCAGTTCCAAACAGGGTGTCACAGATACGCAGTATTTT. Translation: CASSSKQGVTDTQYF.

This clonotype was observed a few times. The chain employs TRBV28 and TRBJ1-2, with 9 bases fitting TRBD1. The CDR3 has 15 residues. From germline, CDR1 is MDHEN and CDR2 SYDVKM. V was pared by 6 bases and J by 8 bases, with 13 bases of the junction left unmatched. The CDR3: CASSFFPDRGGGYTF. The CDR3 nucleotides read TGTGCCAGCAGCTTCTTCCCGGACAGGGGCGGAGGCTACACCTTC.

The rearrangement links TRBV4-2 to TRBJ1-2; TRBD1 matches 9 bases. The germline CDR1 and CDR2 sequences are LGHNA and YNFKEQ. V shed 3 bases, J shed 3 bases, and the junction held 8 bases outside the gene matches. There are 16 residues in the CDR3. CDR3 in DNA: TGTGCCAGCAGCCAGGACAGGGGTACCATTTACTATGGCTACACCTTC. Amino acids: CASSQDRGTIYYGYTF.

This clonotype is termed medium-sized. The genes are TRBV5-1 and TRBJ1-4; D gene uncertain. The germline V and J ends were trimmed by 4 bases and 8 bases, with 15 bases remaining between them. The CDR3 spans 14 residues. Germline V gives CDR1 SGHRS, CDR2 YFSETQ. The CDR3 protein is CASSPGGSVEKLFF. The CDR3, as DNA: TGCGCCAGCAGCCCCGGCGGATCGGTGGAAAAACTGTTTTTT. The complete variable domain, with remaining parts taken from reference TRBV5-1 and TRBJ1-4, reads KAGVTQTPRYLIKTRGQQVTLSCSPISGHRSVSWYQQTPGQGLQFLFEYFSETQRNKGNFPGRFSGRQFSNSRSEMNVSTLELGDSALYLCASSPGGSVEKLFFGSGTQLSVL.

This clonotype was detected ten times or more. The gene calls are TRBV5-1 and TRBJ1-1; unclear D gene. With 1 base removed from V and 5 bases from J, the gap between germline ends came to 12 bases. The CDR3 has 14 residues. Germline assignment: CDR1 SGHRS and CDR2 YFSETQ. This CDR3 reads CASSLNLGRTEAFF. Here the CDR3 DNA reads TGCGCCAGCAGCTTGAATTTAGGGCGGACTGAAGCTTTCTTT.

This clonotype was seen at least ten times. This rearrangement joins TRBV4-1 to TRBJ2-3, with D maybe TRBD1 (6 bases). V was cut by 4 bases and J by 5 bases, with 13 bases left in between. Germline V lookup: CDR1 MGHRA, CDR2 YSYEKL. The CDR3 runs 14 residues. CDR3 in DNA: TGCGCCAGCAGCCCCGGGACAACCGAAGATACGCAGTATTTT. The encoded protein is CASSPGTTEDTQYF.

In its sample, this clonotype was seen a few times. The V call is TRBV20-1, the J call TRBJ1-2; D gene ambiguous. CDR1 is DFQATT, CDR2 SNEGSKA, per germline (reference sequence). Between the trimmed V and J ends, which lost 4 bases and 2 bases, there was a span of 17 bases. This CDR3 region has 15 residues. CDR3 in amino acids: CSAKTPLVANYGYTF. CDR3 nucleotides: TGCAGTGCTAAAACCCCCTTGGTCGCGAACTATGGCTACACCTTC.

This clonotype was seen repeatedly, ten times or more. V is TRBV6-2 or TRBV6-3 and J is TRBJ1-5, with 8 bases aligning to TRBD1. The CDR3 has 14 amino acids. The germline V gene has CDR1 MNHEY and CDR2 SVGEGT. V shed 5 bases and J 3 bases; nucleotides not matched to a gene: 3. Written as DNA, the CDR3 is TGTGCCAGCAGTAGACAGGGGAACAATCAGCCCCAGCATTTT. Translating gives CASSRQGNNQPQHF.

The CDR3, as DNA: TGTGCCAGCAGCTTCGGGCTCCCCTCCTACAATGAGCAGTTCTTC. Protein product: CASSFGLPSYNEQFF. The chain has TRBV7-2 and TRBJ2-1; D is ambiguous. Germline CDR1 is SGHTA and CDR2 is FQGNSA. This CDR3 spans 15 amino acids. Trimming stripped 3 bases from V and 0 bases from J, with 9 bases between.

This clonotype was counted many times. The chain is built from TRBV5-1 and TRBJ2-5; 9 nucleotides align to TRBD1. The J segment lost 4 bases and the V segment lost 5 bases, leaving 3 bases of the junction unmatched. The CDR3 is 13 amino acids. The germline CDR1 and CDR2 sequences are SGHRS and YFSETQ. The CDR3 nucleotides are TGCGCCAGCAGGACAGGGGGACGAGAGACCCAGTACTTC. It translates to CASRTGGRETQYF.

This clonotype appeared many times. The chain is built from TRBV5-1 and TRBJ2-1, with 9 positions matching TRBD2. V lost 0 bases and J lost 9; bases outside the gene matches: 7. This CDR3 has 15 residues. CDR1 is SGHRS, CDR2 YFSETQ, per germline. The chain's CDR3 is CASSLGASGKFEQFF. Here the CDR3 DNA reads TGCGCCAGCAGCTTGGGGGCTAGCGGGAAGTTTGAGCAGTTCTTC.

This clonotype has at least ten counts. The chain couples TRBV20-1 to TRBJ2-1, with TRBD1 matching 12 bases. The CDR3 is 18 amino acids. V was pared by 1 base and J by 5 bases, with 12 bases of the junction left unmatched. Germline V gives CDR1 DFQATT, CDR2 SNEGSKA (reference sequence). As DNA, the CDR3 is TGCAGTGCTAGAGGTCCGGCCGGGACAGGGGGCTTCCACAATGAGCAGTTCTTC. Translating gives CSARGPAGTGGFHNEQFF.

This clonotype was counted only a few times. At one boundary the junction diverges from the germline segment, which might be a read error. The chain combines TRBV29-1 with TRBJ2-1; 10 nucleotides agree with TRBD1. Germline V gives CDR1 SQVTM, CDR2 ANQGSEA. CDR3 length: 17 amino acids. The CDR3 region has the DNA TGCAGCGTTAGCGGGCGGTTCGGGGAATACGAGACAGGGGGCTTACTCTTC. Translated: CSVSGRFGEYETGGLLF.

This clonotype was detected a few times. The chain joins TRBV4-2 to TRBJ1-6; 7 nucleotides agree with TRBD1. Germline loops: CDR1 LGHNA, CDR2 YNFKEQ. Trimming removed 0 bases from V and 3 bases from J; junction bases left unmatched: 5. The CDR3 runs to 17 residues. The CDR3 nucleotides are TGTGCCAGCAGCCAAGATGGGGACAGAAGCTATAATTCACCCCTCCACTTT. This sequence encodes CASSQDGDRSYNSPLHF.

This clonotype has ten or more counts. J is TRBJ2-7 and V is TRBV4-2; weak D call: TRBD2 (7 bases). Germline CDR1 reads LGHNA; CDR2 reads YNFKEQ. V lost 0 bases, J lost 3 bases, and 15 bases lay in between. This CDR3 is 16 amino acids long. For the CDR3, the DNA is TGTGCCAGCAGCCAAGATGCGGGGGCAATAAACTACGAGCAGTACTTC. Translated, it gives CASSQDAGAINYEQYF.

The V call is TRBV4-3, the J call TRBJ2-1; D is ambiguous. The CDR3 extends over 18 amino acids. The V and J ends lost 0 bases and 0 bases respectively, with 15 bases between them. Germline CDR1 and CDR2: LGHNA and YSLEER. DNA of the CDR3: TGCGCCAGCAGCCAAGAATTCTCGGCTGGAAGCTCCTACAATGAGCAGTTCTTC. It specifies CASSQEFSAGSSYNEQFF.

This clonotype came up a few times. V is TRBV28 and J is TRBJ2-7; TRBD2 aligns across 11 bases. This CDR3 has 16 amino acids. J was trimmed by 7 bases and V by 5 bases; bases with no gene match: 13. Germline assignment: CDR1 MDHEN and CDR2 SYDVKM. In DNA form, the CDR3 reads TGTGCCAGCAGTCCGTTAGCGGGAGGGCGGGCTTGGGAGCAGTACTTC. It specifies CASSPLAGGRAWEQYF.